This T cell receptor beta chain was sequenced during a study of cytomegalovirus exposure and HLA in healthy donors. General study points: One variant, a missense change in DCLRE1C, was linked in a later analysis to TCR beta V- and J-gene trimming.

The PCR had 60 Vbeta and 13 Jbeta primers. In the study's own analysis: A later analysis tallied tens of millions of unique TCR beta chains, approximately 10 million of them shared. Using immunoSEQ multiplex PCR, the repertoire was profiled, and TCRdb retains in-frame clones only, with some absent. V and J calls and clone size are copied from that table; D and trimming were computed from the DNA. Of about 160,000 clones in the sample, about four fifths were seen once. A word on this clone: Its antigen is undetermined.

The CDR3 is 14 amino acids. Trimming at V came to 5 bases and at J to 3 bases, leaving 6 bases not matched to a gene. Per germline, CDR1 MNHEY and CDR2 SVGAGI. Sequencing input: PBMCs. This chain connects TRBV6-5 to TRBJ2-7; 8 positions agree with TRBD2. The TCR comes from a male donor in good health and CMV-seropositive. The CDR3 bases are TGTGCCAGCAGTAATGGACTAGCTGGCTACGAGCAGTACTTC. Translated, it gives CASSNGLAGYEQYF.